This TCR beta chain was obtained from a study of CD8 T cells in ankylosing spondylitis. Note on this clonotype: An end of the junction differs from the germline gene, which may be a read error.

This CDR3 is 15 amino acids long. Germline V CDR1 and CDR2: DFQATT, SNEGSKA (reference sequence). TCRdb re-derived calls from the 5' RACE reads in MiXCR, one entry per CDR3 protein. Altogether 150,000 to 200,000 distinct CDR3 sequences are present, approximately 10% being singletons, with the ten largest covering 29%. The sequence came from a male donor with ankylosing spondylitis or in good health (not recorded which). This chain links TRBV20-1 with TRBJ2-1; TRBD2 matches 11 bases. The sample comprised blood, either unsorted or a sorted T cell fraction (not recorded which). DNA of the CDR3: TGCTGTGCGGAAGGGACTAGCGGACCCTACAATGAGCAGTTCTTC. Translating gives CCAEGTSGPYNEQFF.